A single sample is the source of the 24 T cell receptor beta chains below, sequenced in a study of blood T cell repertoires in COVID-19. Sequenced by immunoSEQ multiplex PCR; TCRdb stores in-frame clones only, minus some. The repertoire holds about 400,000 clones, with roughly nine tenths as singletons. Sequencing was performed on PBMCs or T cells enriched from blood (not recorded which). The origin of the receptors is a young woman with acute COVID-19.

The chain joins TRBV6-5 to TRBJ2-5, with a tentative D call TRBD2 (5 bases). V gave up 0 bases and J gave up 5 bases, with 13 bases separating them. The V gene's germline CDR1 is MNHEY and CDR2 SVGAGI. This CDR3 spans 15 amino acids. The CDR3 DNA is TGTGCCAGCAGTTACTCTATGGGAGCTGTGGAGACCCAGTACTTC. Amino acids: CASSYSMGAVETQYF.

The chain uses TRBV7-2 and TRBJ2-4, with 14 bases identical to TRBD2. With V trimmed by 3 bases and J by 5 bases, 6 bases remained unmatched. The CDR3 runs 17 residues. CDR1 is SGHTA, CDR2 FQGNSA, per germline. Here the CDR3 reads CASSFSPGLAGENIQYF. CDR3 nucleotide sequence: TGTGCCAGCAGCTTTTCGCCGGGACTAGCGGGAGAAAACATTCAGTACTTC.

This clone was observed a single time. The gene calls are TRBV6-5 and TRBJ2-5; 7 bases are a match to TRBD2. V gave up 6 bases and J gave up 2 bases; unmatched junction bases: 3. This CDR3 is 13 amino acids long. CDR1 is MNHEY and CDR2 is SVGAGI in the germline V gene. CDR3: CASRGTTQETQYF. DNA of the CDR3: TGTGCCAGCAGAGGGACTACTCAAGAGACCCAGTACTTC.

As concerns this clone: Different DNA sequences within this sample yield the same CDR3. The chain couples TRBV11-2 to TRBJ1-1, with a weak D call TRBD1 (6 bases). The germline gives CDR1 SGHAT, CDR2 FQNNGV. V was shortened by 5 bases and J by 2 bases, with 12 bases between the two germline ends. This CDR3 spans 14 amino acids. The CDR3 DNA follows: TGTGCCAGCAGCCCAACCAGGGGCAACACTGAAGCTTTCTTT. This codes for CASSPTRGNTEAFF.

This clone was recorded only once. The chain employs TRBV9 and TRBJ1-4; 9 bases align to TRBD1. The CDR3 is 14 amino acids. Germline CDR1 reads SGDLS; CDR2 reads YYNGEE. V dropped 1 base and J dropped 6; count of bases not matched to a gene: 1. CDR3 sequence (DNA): TGTGCCAGCAGCGTAAGGACAGGGGATGAAAAACTGTTTTTT. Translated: CASSVRTGDEKLFF.

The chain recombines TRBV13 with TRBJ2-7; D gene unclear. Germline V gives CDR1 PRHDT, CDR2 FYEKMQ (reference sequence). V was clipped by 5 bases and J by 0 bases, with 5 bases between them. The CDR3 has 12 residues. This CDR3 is CASSPNSYEQYF. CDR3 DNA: TGTGCCAGCAGCCCCAACTCCTACGAGCAGTACTTC.

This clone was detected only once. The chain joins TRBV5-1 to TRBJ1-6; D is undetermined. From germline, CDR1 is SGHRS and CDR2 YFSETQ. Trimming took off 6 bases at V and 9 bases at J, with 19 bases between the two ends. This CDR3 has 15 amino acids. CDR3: CASKLERTNGSPLHF. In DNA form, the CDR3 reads TGCGCCAGCAAACTTGAGCGGACTAATGGTTCACCCCTCCACTTT.

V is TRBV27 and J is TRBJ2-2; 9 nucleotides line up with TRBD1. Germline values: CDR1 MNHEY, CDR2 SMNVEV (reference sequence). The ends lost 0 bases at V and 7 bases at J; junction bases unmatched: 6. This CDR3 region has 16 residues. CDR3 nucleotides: TGTGCCAGCAGTTTATCCGCGACAGGGGGATACGGGGAGCTGTTTTTT. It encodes CASSLSATGGYGELFF.

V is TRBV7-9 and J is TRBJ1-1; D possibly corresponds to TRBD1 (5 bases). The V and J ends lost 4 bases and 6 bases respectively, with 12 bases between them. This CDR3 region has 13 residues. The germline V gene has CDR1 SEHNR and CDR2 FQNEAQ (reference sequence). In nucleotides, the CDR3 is TGTGCCAGCAGCTCCCCTGGGGGGGCTGAAGCTTTCTTT. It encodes CASSSPGGAEAFF. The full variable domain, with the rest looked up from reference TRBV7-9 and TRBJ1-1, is DTGVSQNPRHKITKRGQNVTFRCDPISEHNRLYWYRQTLGQGPEFLTYFQNEAQLEKSRLLSDRFSAERPKGSFSTLEIQRTEQGDSAMYLCASSSPGGAEAFFGQGTRLTVV.

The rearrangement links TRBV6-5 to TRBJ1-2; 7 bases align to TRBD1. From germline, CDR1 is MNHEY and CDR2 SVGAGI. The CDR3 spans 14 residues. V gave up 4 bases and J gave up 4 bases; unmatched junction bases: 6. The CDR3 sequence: CASSSQGGGYGYTF. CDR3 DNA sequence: TGTGCCAGCAGTTCCCAGGGGGGTGGCTATGGCTACACCTTC.

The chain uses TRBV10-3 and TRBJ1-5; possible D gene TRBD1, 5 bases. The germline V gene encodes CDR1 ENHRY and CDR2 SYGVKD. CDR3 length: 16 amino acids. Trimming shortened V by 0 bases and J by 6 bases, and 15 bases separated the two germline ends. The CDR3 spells CAISESIGREGQPQHF. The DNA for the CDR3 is TGTGCCATCAGTGAGTCGATAGGCAGGGAGGGTCAGCCCCAGCATTTT.

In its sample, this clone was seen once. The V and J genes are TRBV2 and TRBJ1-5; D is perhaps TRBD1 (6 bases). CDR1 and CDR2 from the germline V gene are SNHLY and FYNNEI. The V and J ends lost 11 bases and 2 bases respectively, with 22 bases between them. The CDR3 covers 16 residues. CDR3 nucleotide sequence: TGTGCCGCGGGGGCAGGGACCACCGGGGGCAATCAGCCCCAGCATTTT. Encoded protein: CAAGAGTTGGNQPQHF. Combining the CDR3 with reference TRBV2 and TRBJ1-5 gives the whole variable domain EPEVTQTPSHQVTQMGQEVILRCVPISNHLYFYWYRQILGQKVEFLVSFYNNEISEKSEIFDDQFSVERPDGSNFTLKIRSTKLEDSAMYFCAAGAGTTGGNQPQHFGDGTRLSIL.

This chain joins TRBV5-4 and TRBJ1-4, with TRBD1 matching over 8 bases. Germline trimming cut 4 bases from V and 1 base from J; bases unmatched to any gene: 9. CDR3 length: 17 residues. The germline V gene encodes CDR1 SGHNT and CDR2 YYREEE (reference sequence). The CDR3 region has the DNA TGTGCCAGCAGCCCTAGAACCAGGGGGCAAACTAATGAAAAACTGTTTTTT. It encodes CASSPRTRGQTNEKLFF. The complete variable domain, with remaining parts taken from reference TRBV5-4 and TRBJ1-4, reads ETGVTQSPTHLIKTRGQQVTLRCSSQSGHNTVSWYQQALGQGPQFIFQYYREEENGRGNFPPRFSGLQFPNYSSELNVNALELDDSALYLCASSPRTRGQTNEKLFFGSGTQLSVL.

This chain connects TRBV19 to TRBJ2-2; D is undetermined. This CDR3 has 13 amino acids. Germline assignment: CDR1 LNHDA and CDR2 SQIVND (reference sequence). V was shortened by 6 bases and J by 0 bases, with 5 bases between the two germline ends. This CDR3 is CASRGTNTGELFF. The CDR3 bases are TGTGCCAGTAGGGGCACGAACACCGGGGAGCTGTTTTTT.

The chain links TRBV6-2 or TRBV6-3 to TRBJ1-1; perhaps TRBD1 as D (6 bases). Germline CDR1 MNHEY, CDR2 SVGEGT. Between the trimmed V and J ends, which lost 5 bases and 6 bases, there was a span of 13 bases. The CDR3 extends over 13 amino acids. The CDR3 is CASSNVRGSEAFF. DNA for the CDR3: TGTGCCAGCAGTAACGTAAGGGGGTCTGAAGCTTTCTTT.

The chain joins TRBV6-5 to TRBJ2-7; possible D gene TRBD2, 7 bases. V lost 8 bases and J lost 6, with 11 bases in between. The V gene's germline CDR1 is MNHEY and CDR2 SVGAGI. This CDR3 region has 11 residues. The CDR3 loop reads CASGGAVEQYF. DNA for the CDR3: TGTGCCAGCGGGGGGGCCGTCGAGCAGTACTTC.

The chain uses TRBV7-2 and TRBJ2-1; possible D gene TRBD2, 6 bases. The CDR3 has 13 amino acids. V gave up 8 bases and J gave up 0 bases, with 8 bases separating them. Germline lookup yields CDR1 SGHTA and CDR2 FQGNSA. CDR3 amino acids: CASRGGSYNEQFF. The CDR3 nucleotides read TGTGCCAGCCGGGGAGGCTCCTACAATGAGCAGTTCTTC. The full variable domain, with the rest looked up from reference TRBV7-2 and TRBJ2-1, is GAGVSQSPSNKVTEKGKDVELRCDPISGHTALYWYRQSLGQGLEFLIYFQGNSAPDKSGLPSDRFSAERTGGSVSTLTIQRTQQEDSAVYLCASRGGSYNEQFFGPGTRLTVL.

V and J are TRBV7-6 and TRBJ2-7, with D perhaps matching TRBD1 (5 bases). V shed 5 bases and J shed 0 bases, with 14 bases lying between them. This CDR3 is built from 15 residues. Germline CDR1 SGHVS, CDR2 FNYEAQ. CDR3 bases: TGTGCCAGCAGCCAAGGTCAGGGAAACTCCTACGAGCAGTACTTC. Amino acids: CASSQGQGNSYEQYF.

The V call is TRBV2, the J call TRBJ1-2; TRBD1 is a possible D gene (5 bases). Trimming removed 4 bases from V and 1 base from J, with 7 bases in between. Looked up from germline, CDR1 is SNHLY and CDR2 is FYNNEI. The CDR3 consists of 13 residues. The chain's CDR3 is CASSVQDNYGYTF. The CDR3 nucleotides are TGTGCCAGCAGTGTACAGGATAACTATGGCTACACCTTC.

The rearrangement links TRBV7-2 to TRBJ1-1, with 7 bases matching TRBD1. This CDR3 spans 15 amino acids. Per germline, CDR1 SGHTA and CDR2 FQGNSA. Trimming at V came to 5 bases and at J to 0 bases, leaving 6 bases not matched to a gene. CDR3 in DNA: TGTGCCAGCAGCCCAAGAAGGGGGCTGAACACTGAAGCTTTCTTT. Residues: CASSPRRGLNTEAFF.

CDR3 DNA: TGCGCCAGCAGCCAAGATTATGTCAGGGGCGCCTACAATGAGCAGTTCTTC. Its protein product is CASSQDYVRGAYNEQFF. The rearrangement uses TRBV4-1 and TRBJ2-1; TRBD1 might be the D (6 bases). Trimming removed 0 bases from V and 2 bases from J, with 14 bases in between. This CDR3 comprises 17 residues. The germline CDR1 and CDR2 sequences are MGHRA and YSYEKL.

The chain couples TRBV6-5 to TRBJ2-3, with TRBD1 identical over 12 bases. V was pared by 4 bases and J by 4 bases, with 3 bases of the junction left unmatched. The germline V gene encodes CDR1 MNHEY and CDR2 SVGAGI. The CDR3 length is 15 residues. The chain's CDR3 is CASSSGTGGSDTQYF. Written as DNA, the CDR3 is TGTGCCAGCAGTTCCGGGACAGGGGGCTCAGATACGCAGTATTTT.

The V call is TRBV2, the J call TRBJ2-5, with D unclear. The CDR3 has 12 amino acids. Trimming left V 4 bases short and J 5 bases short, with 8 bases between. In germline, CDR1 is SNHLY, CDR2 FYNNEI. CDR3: CASSGAWETQYF. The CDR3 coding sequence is TGTGCCAGCAGTGGCGCTTGGGAGACCCAGTACTTC.

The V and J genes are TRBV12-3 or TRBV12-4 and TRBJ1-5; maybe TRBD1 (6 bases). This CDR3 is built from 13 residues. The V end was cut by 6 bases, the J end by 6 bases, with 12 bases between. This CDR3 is CASRQGQGQPQHF. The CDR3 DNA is TGTGCCAGCAGACAGGGTCAGGGTCAGCCCCAGCATTTT.